One and the same sample provided the 20 T cell receptor beta chains below, sequenced in a study of monozygotic twins with inflammatory bowel disease. TCRdb reworked the 5' RACE reads into one entry per CDR3 protein, no DNA. This listing includes a few hundred thousand distinct CDR3 sequences. Sequenced input: blood. Receptors were obtained from a human donor with ulcerative colitis or Crohn's disease, or a healthy co-twin of an affected twin (not recorded which).

The V gene is TRBV7-9, the J gene TRBJ1-2. The V gene's germline CDR1 is SEHNR and CDR2 FQNEAQ (reference sequence). This CDR3 contains 12 residues. CDR3 amino acids: CASSSVEGGYTF.

The V and J genes are TRBV20-1 and TRBJ2-7; TCRdb selects TRBD1, and the lack of DNA leaves this call unchecked. The V gene's germline CDR1 is DFQATT and CDR2 SNEGSKA (reference sequence). The length of the CDR3 is 13 residues. CDR3 region: CSARGQNSYEQYF.

The chain links TRBV20-1 to TRBJ1-6. Per germline, CDR1 DFQATT and CDR2 SNEGSKA (reference sequence). The CDR3 has 14 amino acids. The CDR3 protein is CSARDMKGGSPLHF.

The rearrangement joins TRBV20-1 to TRBJ2-7; TCRdb lists TRBD1, though no DNA is available to test this call. Germline CDR1 and CDR2: DFQATT and SNEGSKA (reference sequence). This CDR3 has 14 amino acids. This CDR3 reads CSASGAGGVYEQYF.

The J gene is TRBJ2-3, the V gene TRBV11-1; the TCRdb call, TRBD2, lacks DNA for checking. The CDR3 is 18 amino acids. Germline V CDR1 and CDR2: SGHAT, FQDESV (reference sequence). The CDR3 reads CASSLSLGIAGQPGTQYF.

The chain links TRBV6-6 to TRBJ2-1; TCRdb returns TRBD2, unconfirmable since there is no DNA. CDR1 MNHNY and CDR2 SVGAGI come from the germline V gene (reference sequence). This CDR3 comprises 14 residues. CDR3 loop: CASSLAGEDNEQFF.

The chain joins TRBV19 to TRBJ2-6; TCRdb selects TRBD1, and the lack of DNA leaves this call unchecked. The CDR3 extends over 17 amino acids. CDR1 is LNHDA and CDR2 is SQIVND in the germline V gene (reference sequence). CDR3 residues: CASTKRTGGAGANVLTF.

The J gene is TRBJ2-1, the V gene TRBV7-2; the D call from TCRdb, TRBD1, cannot be confirmed without DNA. The CDR3 runs to 15 residues. CDR1 is SGHTA, CDR2 FQGNSA, per germline. CDR3 in amino acids: CASSLGQGAHNEQFF.

The chain's CDR3 is CASSTPGASTDTQYF. This rearrangement joins TRBV6-1 to TRBJ2-3; checking the TCRdb D call of TRBD1 is not possible without DNA. CDR1 MNHNS and CDR2 SASEGT come from the germline V gene. This CDR3 contains 15 residues.

This chain uses TRBV3-1 with TRBJ2-6. The CDR3 consists of 17 residues. CDR1 and CDR2 (germline): LGHDT, YNNKEL (reference sequence). This chain's CDR3 is CASSQDEETPGANVLTF.

This sequence joins TRBV5-1 and TRBJ2-1. Germline V gene lookup returns CDR1 SGHRS and CDR2 YFSETQ. CDR3 length: 14 amino acids. This chain's CDR3 is CASSYTPSYNEQFF.

This chain connects TRBV5-1 to TRBJ2-7; TCRdb reports TRBD2, a call that lacks DNA to check it against. Looked up from germline, CDR1 is SGHRS and CDR2 is YFSETQ. The CDR3 loop spans 15 amino acids. CDR3 amino acids: CASSIGTNLSYEQYF.

The rearrangement uses TRBV7-6 and TRBJ1-1; TCRdb's D call of TRBD1 is untestable without DNA. CDR1 and CDR2 from the germline V gene are SGHVS and FNYEAQ. The CDR3 runs 16 residues. CDR3 residues: CASSSPGPQGSTEAFF.

This chain joins TRBV4-2 and TRBJ2-3; TCRdb lists TRBD1, though no DNA is available to test this call. CDR1 is LGHNA and CDR2 is YNFKEQ in the germline V gene. The CDR3 loop spans 16 amino acids. The CDR3 sequence is CASSDTGGGRTDTQYF.

J is TRBJ2-7 and V is TRBV5-4; TCRdb proposes TRBD1, but this gene call is untestable without DNA. The CDR3 loop spans 13 amino acids. Germline V CDR1 and CDR2: SGHNT, YYREEE (reference sequence). The CDR3 sequence: CASSSPRAPEQYF. Drawing the rest from reference TRBV5-4 and TRBJ2-7, the complete variable domain is ETGVTQSPTHLIKTRGQQVTLRCSSQSGHNTVSWYQQALGQGPQFIFQYYREEENGRGNFPPRFSGLQFPNYSSELNVNALELDDSALYLCASSSPRAPEQYFGPGTRLTVT.

This chain joins TRBV27 and TRBJ2-1. Germline CDR1 MNHEY, CDR2 SMNVEV (reference sequence). The length of the CDR3 is 13 residues. The CDR3 region is CASSLYPEGEQFF.

The chain couples TRBV29-1 to TRBJ1-1; without DNA, the TCRdb call of TRBD1 cannot be checked. This CDR3 region has 14 residues. Germline lookup yields CDR1 SQVTM and CDR2 ANQGSEA. CDR3 sequence reads: CSVYTGTINTEAFF. Full variable domain (missing parts from reference TRBV29-1 and TRBJ1-1): SAVISQKPSRDICQRGTSLTIQCQVDSQVTMMFWYRQQPGQSLTLIATANQGSEATYESGFVIDKFPISRPNLTFSTLTVSNMSPEDSSIYLCSVYTGTINTEAFFGQGTRLTVV.

The rearrangement links TRBV6-1 to TRBJ1-1. The CDR3 length is 15 residues. Germline CDR1 MNHNS, CDR2 SASEGT. The CDR3 sequence is CASSLSEQGPTEAFF.

This sequence joins TRBV7-2 and TRBJ2-1; the D call from TCRdb, TRBD1, cannot be confirmed without DNA. The CDR3 has 16 residues. Per germline, CDR1 SGHTA and CDR2 FQGNSA. CDR3 sequence reads: CASSLRDRGTYNEQFF.

The V and J genes are TRBV10-3 and TRBJ2-3; TCRdb proposes TRBD2, but this gene call is untestable without DNA. CDR3 size: 14 residues. CDR1 and CDR2 (germline): ENHRY, SYGVKD. CDR3: CATSSNEGTDTQYF.